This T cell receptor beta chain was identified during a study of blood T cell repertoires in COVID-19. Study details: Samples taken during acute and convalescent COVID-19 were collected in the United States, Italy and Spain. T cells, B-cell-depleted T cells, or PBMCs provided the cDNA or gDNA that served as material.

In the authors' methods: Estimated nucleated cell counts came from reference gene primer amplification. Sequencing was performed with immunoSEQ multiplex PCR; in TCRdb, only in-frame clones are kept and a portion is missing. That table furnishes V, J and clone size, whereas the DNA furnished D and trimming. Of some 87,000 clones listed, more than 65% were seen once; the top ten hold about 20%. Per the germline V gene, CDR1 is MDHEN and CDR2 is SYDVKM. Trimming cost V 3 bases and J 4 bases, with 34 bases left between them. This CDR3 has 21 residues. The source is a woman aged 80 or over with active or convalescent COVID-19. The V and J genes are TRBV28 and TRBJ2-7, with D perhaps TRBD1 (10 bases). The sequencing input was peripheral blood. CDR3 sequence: CASSFLRVGQGLAGARYEQYF. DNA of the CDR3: TGTGCCAGCAGTTTCCTGCGGGTGGGACAGGGGTTAGCGGGGGCCCGGTACGAGCAGTACTTC.